This is a list of T cell receptor beta chains from one sample in a study of radiation and T cells in renal cell carcinoma. Data came from immunoSEQ multiplex PCR; TCRdb stores just in-frame clones and leaves some out. The sample has around 16,000 clones, about three fifths seen once. The material sequenced was tumor tissue, taken from a patient whose treatment was nephrectomy without radiotherapy. These receptors originate from a man in his fifties with renal cell carcinoma. CDR3s include the opening cysteine and the closing phenylalanine or tryptophan. The order of the fields is clone size, V gene, J gene, D gene, CDR3 protein, CDR3 DNA. D genes are given only for firm matches. A row's size may be missing; if present it is once, few, many or a size class.

size: -; V: TRBV27; J: TRBJ2-7; D: -; CDR3: CASSPMGVETYEQYF; DNA: TGTGCCAGCAGTCCCATGGGGGTAGAAACCTACGAGCAGTACTTC
size: -; V: TRBV9; J: TRBJ2-1; D: -; CDR3: CASSHFIEQFF; DNA: TGTGCCAGCAGCCATTTTATTGAGCAGTTCTTC
size: -; V: TRBV5-1; J: TRBJ1-2; D: -; CDR3: CASSLTGTSKIEGYTF; DNA: TGCGCCAGCAGCTTAACGGGGACCTCTAAGATAGAGGGCTACACCTTC
size: few; V: TRBV4-1; J: TRBJ2-3; D: TRBD2; CDR3: CASSQSRTSGGVRGTDTQYF; DNA: TGCGCCAGCAGCCAAAGCCGTACTAGCGGGGGTGTCCGGGGCACAGATACGCAGTATTTT
size: -; V: TRBV27; J: TRBJ2-4; D: TRBD1; CDR3: CASSLGTGFSENIQYF; DNA: TGTGCCAGCAGTCTCGGGACAGGGTTTTCGGAAAACATTCAGTACTTC
size: -; V: TRBV7-9; J: TRBJ2-7; D: -; CDR3: CASKPGQAYEQYF; DNA: TGTGCCAGCAAGCCGGGACAAGCCTACGAGCAGTACTTC
size: medium-sized; V: TRBV7-9; J: TRBJ2-1; D: TRBD2; CDR3: CASSLAGLAGLNEQFF; DNA: TGTGCCAGCAGCTTAGCGGGCCTAGCGGGACTCAATGAGCAGTTCTTC
size: -; V: TRBV6-1; J: TRBJ1-2; D: -; CDR3: CASSEGGGTVKERVYGYTF; DNA: TGTGCCAGCAGTGAAGGTGGTGGAACGGTGAAAGAGAGGGTATATGGCTACACCTTC
size: few; V: TRBV9; J: TRBJ2-2; D: -; CDR3: CASSVATGNTGELFF; DNA: TGTGCCAGCAGCGTAGCTACCGGGAACACCGGGGAGCTGTTTTTT
size: -; V: TRBV29-1; J: TRBJ1-1; D: TRBD1; CDR3: CSARTGGTEAFF; DNA: TGCAGCGCTCGGACAGGGGGCACTGAAGCTTTCTTT
size: -; V: TRBV2; J: TRBJ1-1; D: -; CDR3: CASSETVPPEAFF; DNA: TGTGCCAGCAGTGAGACCGTTCCTCCCGAAGCTTTCTTT
size: -; V: TRBV2; J: TRBJ2-1; D: -; CDR3: CASSETRHNEQFF; DNA: TGTGCCAGCAGTGAGACCCGCCACAATGAGCAGTTCTTC
size: medium-sized; V: TRBV7-3; J: TRBJ2-3; D: -; CDR3: CASSPSGLWDTQYF; DNA: TGTGCCAGCAGCCCATCGGGCCTGTGGGATACGCAGTATTTT
size: -; V: TRBV7-3; J: TRBJ1-2; D: TRBD1; CDR3: CASSYGTGYGYTF; DNA: TGTGCCAGCAGCTACGGGACAGGGTATGGCTACACCTTC
size: -; V: TRBV7-9; J: TRBJ2-7; D: TRBD1; CDR3: CASSSLTGKTYEQYF; DNA: TGTGCCAGCAGCTCCTTGACAGGGAAGACCTACGAGCAGTACTTC
size: -; V: TRBV15; J: TRBJ2-7; D: -; CDR3: CATSRDRAHTYEQYF; DNA: TGTGCCACCAGCAGAGATCGGGCCCACACCTACGAGCAGTACTTC
size: few; V: TRBV7-9; J: TRBJ1-4; D: -; CDR3: CASSFVGNEKLFF; DNA: TGTGCCAGCAGCTTCGTTGGTAATGAAAAACTGTTTTTT
size: -; V: TRBV29-1; J: TRBJ1-2; D: -; CDR3: CRPQENYGYTF; DNA: TGCAGACCTCAGGAAAACTATGGCTACACCTTC
size: medium-sized; V: TRBV29-1; J: TRBJ1-2; D: TRBD1; CDR3: CSGTGGYGYTF; DNA: TGCAGCGGGACAGGGGGCTATGGCTACACCTTC
size: -; V: TRBV20-1; J: TRBJ2-1; D: -; CDR3: CSASHGNEQFF; DNA: TGCAGTGCTAGTCACGGGAATGAGCAGTTCTTC
size: -; V: TRBV2; J: TRBJ2-3; D: -; CDR3: CASRQTTDTQYF; DNA: TGTGCCAGCAGGCAGACCACAGATACGCAGTATTTT
size: few; V: TRBV9; J: TRBJ2-1; D: -; CDR3: CASSGQNNEQFF; DNA: TGTGCCAGCAGTGGACAGAACAATGAGCAGTTCTTC
size: few; V: TRBV7-9; J: TRBJ2-1; D: TRBD2; CDR3: CASSPRTSGNVREQFF; DNA: TGTGCCAGCAGCCCACGGACTAGCGGGAATGTACGTGAGCAGTTCTTC
size: -; V: TRBV29-1; J: TRBJ2-1; D: -; CDR3: CSVCLRSFNEQFF; DNA: TGCAGCGTTTGCCTGCGGAGCTTCAATGAGCAGTTCTTC
size: -; V: TRBV2; J: TRBJ2-1; D: TRBD2; CDR3: CASSEYGIAGDEQFF; DNA: TGTGCCAGCAGTGAATACGGGATAGCGGGGGATGAGCAGTTCTTC
size: few; V: TRBV19; J: TRBJ2-7; D: TRBD2; CDR3: CASSMGTTYEQYF; DNA: TGTGCCAGTAGTATGGGGACTACCTACGAGCAGTACTTC
size: once; V: TRBV19; J: TRBJ2-7; D: TRBD1; CDR3: CASSNGQGNYEQYF; DNA: TGTGCCAGTAGTAACGGACAGGGAAACTACGAGCAGTACTTC
size: -; V: TRBV19; J: TRBJ2-5; D: TRBD2; CDR3: CASSERGYQETQYF; DNA: TGTGCCAGTAGTGAGCGGGGGTACCAAGAGACCCAGTACTTC
size: few; V: TRBV5-1; J: TRBJ1-2; D: -; CDR3: CASSSEGQNYGYTF; DNA: TGCGCCAGCAGCTCGGAGGGACAAAACTATGGCTACACCTTC
size: -; V: TRBV5-6; J: TRBJ2-3; D: -; CDR3: CASSLGPAPSTDTQYF; DNA: TGTGCCAGCAGCTTGGGGCCGGCCCCAAGCACAGATACGCAGTATTTT
size: -; V: TRBV6-1; J: TRBJ1-5; D: -; CDR3: CASSISDSNQPQHF; DNA: TGTGCCAGCAGCATCAGTGATAGCAATCAGCCCCAGCATTTT
size: -; V: TRBV27; J: TRBJ1-1; D: -; CDR3: CASSLSYAGTMNTEAFF; DNA: TGTGCCAGCAGTTTATCGTACGCAGGTACCATGAACACTGAAGCTTTCTTT
size: -; V: TRBV7-8; J: TRBJ2-5; D: TRBD1; CDR3: CASSVLGGYRETQYF; DNA: TGTGCCAGCAGCGTGTTAGGGGGCTACAGGGAGACCCAGTACTTC
size: -; V: TRBV5-6; J: TRBJ2-3; D: -; CDR3: CASTLKGLSTDTQYF; DNA: TGTGCCAGCACCTTAAAAGGGTTAAGCACAGATACGCAGTATTTT
size: once; V: TRBV19; J: TRBJ1-1; D: -; CDR3: CASSSRTGYTEAFF; DNA: TGTGCCAGTAGTTCTAGAACAGGATACACTGAAGCTTTCTTT
size: few; V: TRBV2; J: TRBJ2-7; D: -; CDR3: CASSGSRNEQYF; DNA: TGTGCCAGCAGTGGGTCAAGGAACGAGCAGTACTTC
size: many; V: TRBV29-1; J: TRBJ2-7; D: -; CDR3: CSVRGARGEQYF; DNA: TGCAGCGTTAGAGGGGCCAGAGGCGAGCAGTACTTC
size: -; V: TRBV4-1; J: TRBJ1-2; D: TRBD1; CDR3: CASSQPTGDYGYTF; DNA: TGCGCCAGCAGCCAACCGACAGGGGACTATGGCTACACCTTC
size: once; V: TRBV5-1; J: TRBJ1-5; D: -; CDR3: CASSLEVGGNQPQHF; DNA: TGCGCCAGCAGCTTGGAGGTCGGGGGCAATCAGCCCCAGCATTTT
size: medium-sized; V: TRBV27; J: TRBJ2-7; D: TRBD1; CDR3: CASSLNRGSYEQYF; DNA: TGTGCCAGCAGTTTAAACAGGGGGTCCTACGAGCAGTACTTC
size: few; V: TRBV2; J: TRBJ1-1; D: -; CDR3: CASSQSGGTEAFF; DNA: TGTGCCAGCAGTCAGTCCGGTGGCACTGAAGCTTTCTTT
size: -; V: TRBV6-1; J: TRBJ2-3; D: TRBD2; CDR3: CASSARLAGGPITDTQYF; DNA: TGTGCCAGCAGTGCAAGGCTAGCGGGGGGCCCTATCACAGATACGCAGTATTTT
size: -; V: TRBV27; J: TRBJ2-7; D: -; CDR3: CASSLQGMGSYEQYF; DNA: TGTGCCAGCAGTTTACAGGGAATGGGCTCCTACGAGCAGTACTTC
size: -; V: TRBV6-1; J: TRBJ1-4; D: -; CDR3: CASSEEGLRLFF; DNA: TGTGCCAGCAGTGAAGAGGGTCTTAGGCTGTTTTTT
size: -; V: TRBV28; J: TRBJ2-2; D: TRBD2; CDR3: CASSSPVAGGLTGELFF; DNA: TGTGCCAGCAGTTCCCCCGTAGCGGGGGGGCTCACCGGGGAGCTGTTTTTT
size: -; V: TRBV25-1; J: TRBJ2-1; D: -; CDR3: CASSEWATTGLGNEQFF; DNA: TGTGCCAGCAGTGAATGGGCTACGACAGGCTTGGGCAATGAGCAGTTCTTC
size: -; V: TRBV5-1; J: TRBJ2-5; D: TRBD2; CDR3: CASSFGLAEETQYF; DNA: TGCGCCAGCAGCTTCGGACTAGCTGAAGAGACCCAGTACTTC